The entry below describes one TCR beta chain. Its specificity is unknown. The data were taken from a study of T cells in Graves' hyperthyroidism and ophthalmopathy. Study conclusions and caveats: Ophthalmopathy was separated from stable hyperthyroidism by a 13 V-J model.

The CDR3 spans 18 residues. The V end was cut by 0 bases, the J end by 1 base, with 16 bases between. CDR1 and CDR2 from the germline V gene are SGHDN and FVKESK. RNA transcripts provided the source from which TCR beta CDR3 regions were amplified. The study used the HTBI primer set for a first-round RT-PCR of the TCR CDR3. TCRdb itself ran the multiplex PCR reads through MiXCR, one entry per CDR3 protein. The sample gives roughly 500,000 distinct CDR3 sequences, approximately 49% of which show up once; 44% is in the top ten. J is TRBJ1-3 and V is TRBV14, with D tentatively TRBD1 (5 bases). Specimen: peripheral blood or thyroid tissue (not recorded which). The TCR originated in an adult woman with Graves' disease, either hyperthyroidism or ophthalmopathy (not recorded which). The CDR3: CASSQDGGVWTSGNTIYF. The DNA of the CDR3 is TGTGCCAGCAGCCAAGACGGGGGGGTCTGGACTTCTGGAAACACCATATATTTT.